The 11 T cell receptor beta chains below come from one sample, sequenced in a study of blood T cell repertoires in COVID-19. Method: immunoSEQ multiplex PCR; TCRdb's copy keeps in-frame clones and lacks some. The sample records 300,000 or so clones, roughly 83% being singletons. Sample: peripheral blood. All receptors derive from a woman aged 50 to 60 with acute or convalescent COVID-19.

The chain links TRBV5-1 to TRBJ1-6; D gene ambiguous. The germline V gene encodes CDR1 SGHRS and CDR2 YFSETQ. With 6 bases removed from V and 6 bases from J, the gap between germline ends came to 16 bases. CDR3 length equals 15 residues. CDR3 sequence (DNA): TGCGCCAGCATGCGTGGAACAGCCTTTAATTCACCCCTCCACTTT. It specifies CASMRGTAFNSPLHF. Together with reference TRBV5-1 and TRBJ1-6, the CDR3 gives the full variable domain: KAGVTQTPRYLIKTRGQQVTLSCSPISGHRSVSWYQQTPGQGLQFLFEYFSETQRNKGNFPGRFSGRQFSNSRSEMNVSTLELGDSALYLCASMRGTAFNSPLHFGNGTRLTVT.

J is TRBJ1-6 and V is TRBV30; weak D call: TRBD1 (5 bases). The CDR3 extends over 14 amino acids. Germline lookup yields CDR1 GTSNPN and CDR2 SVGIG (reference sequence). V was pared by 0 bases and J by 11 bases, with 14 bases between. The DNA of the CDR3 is TGTGCCTGGAGTGTTCCGCAGGGAAGGCCACCCCTCCACTTT. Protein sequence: CAWSVPQGRPPLHF.

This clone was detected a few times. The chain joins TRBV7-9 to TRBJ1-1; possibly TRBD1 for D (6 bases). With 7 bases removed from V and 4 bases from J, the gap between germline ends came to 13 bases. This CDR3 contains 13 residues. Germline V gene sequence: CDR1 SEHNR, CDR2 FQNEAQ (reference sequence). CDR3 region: CASKIQGSTEAFF. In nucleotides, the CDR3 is TGTGCCAGCAAAATACAGGGCTCCACTGAAGCTTTCTTT. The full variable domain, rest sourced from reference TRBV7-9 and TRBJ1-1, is DTGVSQNPRHKITKRGQNVTFRCDPISEHNRLYWYRQTLGQGPEFLTYFQNEAQLEKSRLLSDRFSAERPKGSFSTLEIQRTEQGDSAMYLCASKIQGSTEAFFGQGTRLTVV.

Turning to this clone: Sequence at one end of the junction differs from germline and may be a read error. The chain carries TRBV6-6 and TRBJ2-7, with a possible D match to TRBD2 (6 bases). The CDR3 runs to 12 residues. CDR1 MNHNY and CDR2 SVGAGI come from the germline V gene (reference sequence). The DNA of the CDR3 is TGTGCCAGCAGGGAGGAGGGTAGCCGGTATAACTTC. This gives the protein CASREEGSRYNF.

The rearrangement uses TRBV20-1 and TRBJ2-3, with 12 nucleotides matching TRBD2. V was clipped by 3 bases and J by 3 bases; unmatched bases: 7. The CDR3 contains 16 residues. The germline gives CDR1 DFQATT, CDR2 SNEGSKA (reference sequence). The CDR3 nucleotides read TGCAGTGCTAGTAGTAGGGGGACTAGCGGGACAGATACGCAGTATTTT. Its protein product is CSASSRGTSGTDTQYF.

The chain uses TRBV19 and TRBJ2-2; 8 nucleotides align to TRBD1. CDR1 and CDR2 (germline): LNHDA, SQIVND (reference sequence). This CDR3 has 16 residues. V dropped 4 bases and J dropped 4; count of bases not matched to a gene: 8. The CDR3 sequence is CASSTKGQGGTGELFF. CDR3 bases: TGTGCCAGTAGTACAAAAGGACAGGGCGGCACCGGGGAGCTGTTTTTT.

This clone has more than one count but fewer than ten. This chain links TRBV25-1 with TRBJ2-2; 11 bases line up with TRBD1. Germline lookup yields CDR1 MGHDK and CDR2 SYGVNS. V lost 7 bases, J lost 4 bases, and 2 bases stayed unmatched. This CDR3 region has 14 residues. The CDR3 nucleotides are TGTGCCAGCACCGGGACAGGGGGCACCGGGGAGCTGTTTTTT. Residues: CASTGTGGTGELFF.

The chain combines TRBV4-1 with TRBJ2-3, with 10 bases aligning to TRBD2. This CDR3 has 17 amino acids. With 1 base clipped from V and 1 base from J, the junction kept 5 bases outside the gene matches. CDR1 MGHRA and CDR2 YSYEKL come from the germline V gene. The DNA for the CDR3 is TGCGCCAGCAGCCAAGTCTCACTAGCGGGACGCACAGATACGCAGTATTTT. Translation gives CASSQVSLAGRTDTQYF.

CDR3: CASSLHHPGGYYNEQFF. The CDR3 nucleotides read TGTGCCAGCAGCCTCCACCATCCGGGAGGGTACTACAATGAGCAGTTCTTC. The chain employs TRBV7-3 and TRBJ2-1; 8 positions match TRBD2. Losses at the gene ends were 5 bases for V and 3 bases for J; bases not matched to a gene: 12. The CDR3 is made up of 17 amino acids. The germline gives CDR1 SGHTA, CDR2 FQGTGA.

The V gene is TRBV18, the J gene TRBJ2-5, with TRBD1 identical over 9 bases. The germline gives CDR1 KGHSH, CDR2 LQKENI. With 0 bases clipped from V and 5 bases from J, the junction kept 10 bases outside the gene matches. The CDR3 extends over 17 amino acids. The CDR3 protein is CASSPPGGTGLHETQYF. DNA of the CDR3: TGTGCCAGCTCACCACCGGGGGGGACAGGGTTGCACGAGACCCAGTACTTC. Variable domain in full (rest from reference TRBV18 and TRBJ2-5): NAGVMQNPRHLVRRRGQEARLRCSPMKGHSHVYWYRQLPEEGLKFMVYLQKENIIDESGMPKERFSAEFPKEGPSILRIQQVVRGDSAAYFCASSPPGGTGLHETQYFGPGTRLLVL.

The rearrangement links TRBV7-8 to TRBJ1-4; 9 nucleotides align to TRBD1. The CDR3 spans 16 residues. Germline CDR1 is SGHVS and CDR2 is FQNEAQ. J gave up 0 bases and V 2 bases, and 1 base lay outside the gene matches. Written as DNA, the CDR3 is TGTGCCAGCAGCTTAAGGACAGGGGCAACTAATGAAAAACTGTTTTTT. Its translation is CASSLRTGATNEKLFF.